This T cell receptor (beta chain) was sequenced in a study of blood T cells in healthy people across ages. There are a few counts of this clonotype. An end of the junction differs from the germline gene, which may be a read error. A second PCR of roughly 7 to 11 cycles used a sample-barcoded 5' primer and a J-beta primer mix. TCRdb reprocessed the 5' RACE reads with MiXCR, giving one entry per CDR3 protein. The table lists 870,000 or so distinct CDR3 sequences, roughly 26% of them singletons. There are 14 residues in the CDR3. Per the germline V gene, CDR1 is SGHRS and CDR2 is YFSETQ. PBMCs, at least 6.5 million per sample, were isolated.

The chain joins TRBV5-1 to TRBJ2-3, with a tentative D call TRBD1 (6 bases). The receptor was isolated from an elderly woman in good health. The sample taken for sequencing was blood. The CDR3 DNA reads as TGCGCCGGCAGGGGTGTTGGAGACACAGATACGCAGTATTTT. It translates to CAGRGVGDTDTQYF.